This section outlines one TCR beta chain sequence together with its context. The record originates from a study of blood T cell repertoires in COVID-19. On the study more broadly: COVID-19 samples, acute and convalescent, were from the United States, Italy and Spain.

Only in-frame clones appear in the TCRdb table, and some are missing; sequencing was by immunoSEQ multiplex PCR. The sample lists around 180,000 clones; roughly 84% were seen once. The CDR3 totals 14 residues. V dropped 6 bases and J dropped 4 bases, with 13 bases sitting between them. Looked up from germline, CDR1 is MNHEY and CDR2 is SVGEGT. This TCR came from a woman older than 75 with active or convalescent COVID-19. V and J are TRBV6-2 or TRBV6-3 and TRBJ1-3; a possible D gene is TRBD1 (5 bases). Sequenced sample: peripheral blood. The CDR3 sequence is CASSPGGAGNTIYF. CDR3 bases: TGTGCCAGCAGCCCCGGAGGGGCCGGAAACACCATATATTTT.